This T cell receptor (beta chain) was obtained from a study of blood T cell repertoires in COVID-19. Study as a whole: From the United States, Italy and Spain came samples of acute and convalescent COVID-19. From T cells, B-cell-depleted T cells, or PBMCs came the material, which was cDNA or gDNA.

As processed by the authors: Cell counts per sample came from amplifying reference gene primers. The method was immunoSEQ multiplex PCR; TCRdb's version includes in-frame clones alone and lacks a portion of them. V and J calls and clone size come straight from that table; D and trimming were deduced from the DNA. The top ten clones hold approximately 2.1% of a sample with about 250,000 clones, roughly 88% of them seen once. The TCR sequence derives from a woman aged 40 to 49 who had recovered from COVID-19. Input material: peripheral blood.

The CDR3 sequence is CASSPTDKYNSPLHF. In nucleotides, the CDR3 is TGTGCCAGCAGTCCGACAGACAAGTATAATTCACCCCTCCACTTT. The chain uses TRBV2 and TRBJ1-6; D perhaps matches TRBD1 (5 bases). The V gene lost 5 bases and the J gene lost 4 bases, with 12 bases spanning the gap. Germline V gene data show CDR1 as SNHLY and CDR2 as FYNNEI. CDR3 length: 15 residues.